The 21 T cell receptor beta chains below were found in one sample sequenced in a study of T-cell memory formation after mild COVID-19 (dated by TCRdb to the early 2020s). Receptor amplification or capture employed 5' RACE. The sample was run on an Illumina NovaSeq 6000. Starting from the raw public reads, TCRdb applied fastp trimming at Q25, assembled clones with MiXCR and retained in-frame beta chains. Here each entry gathers all rows of one CDR3 protein and keeps the most common genes and DNA. This sample holds roughly 320,000 distinct CDR3 sequences; over 25% were observed only once. The ten largest clones represent about 13% of the sample. Material: PBMCs or a T cell subset sorted from them (not recorded which). These receptor sequences come from an adult woman who had mild COVID-19 (a few samples of this study predate the infection). The sample titles of this study are shuffled in the database, so cell type and time point are left out; the donor was told from shared clones.

This clonotype was seen ten or more times. This chain joins TRBV4-3 and TRBJ2-3; TRBD1 might be the D (5 bases). Germline assignment: CDR1 LGHNA and CDR2 YSLEER. The CDR3 covers 16 residues. V lost 0 bases to trimming and J lost 3 bases, with 13 bases between them. CDR3 sequence: CASSQDLQGWTDTQYF. CDR3 nucleotides: TGCGCCAGCAGCCAAGATTTGCAGGGTTGGACAGATACGCAGTATTTT.

This clonotype was seen once. The DNA of the CDR3 is TGCGCCAGCAGCCAGGGGGTGGCCTATGGCTACACCTTC. Residues: CASSQGVAYGYTF. The rearrangement joins TRBV5-1 to TRBJ1-2; 7 bases align to TRBD1. The germline V gene has CDR1 SGHRS and CDR2 YFSETQ. The CDR3 sequence is 13 residues long. Trimming removed 4 bases from V and 4 bases from J; junction bases left unmatched: 4. Supplemented by reference TRBV5-1 and TRBJ1-2, the full variable domain reads KAGVTQTPRYLIKTRGQQVTLSCSPISGHRSVSWYQQTPGQGLQFLFEYFSETQRNKGNFPGRFSGRQFSNSRSEMNVSTLELGDSALYLCASSQGVAYGYTFGSGTRLTVV.

V gene TRBV7-8 combines with J gene TRBJ2-2; 10 nucleotides agree with TRBD2. Germline V gene sequence: CDR1 SGHVS, CDR2 FQNEAQ. V was clipped by 2 bases and J by 5 bases; unmatched bases: 5. The CDR3 spans 16 residues. The CDR3 spells CASSLKASGGTGELFF. CDR3 in DNA: TGTGCCAGCAGCTTAAAGGCTAGCGGGGGAACCGGGGAGCTGTTTTTT.

The chain employs TRBV30 and TRBJ2-1; D is uncertain. Germline loops: CDR1 GTSNPN, CDR2 SVGIG (reference sequence). V was cut by 0 bases and J by 7 bases, with 16 bases left in between. This CDR3 comprises 15 residues. This chain's CDR3 is CAWSVGFSGRNEQFF. CDR3 nucleotides: TGTGCCTGGAGTGTCGGCTTCTCTGGTCGGAATGAGCAGTTCTTC. Combining the CDR3 with reference TRBV30 and TRBJ2-1 gives the whole variable domain SQTIHQWPATLVQPVGSPLSLECTVEGTSNPNLYWYRQAAGRGLQLLFYSVGIGQISSEVPQNLSASRPQDRQFILSSKKLLLSDSGFYLCAWSVGFSGRNEQFFGPGTRLTVL.

The genes are TRBV7-2 and TRBJ2-5, with D possibly called TRBD1 or TRBD2 (6 bases each). The ends were cut back, 0 bases at V and 4 bases at J, with 18 bases in the middle. The CDR3 contains 17 residues. The germline V gene has CDR1 SGHTA and CDR2 FQGNSA. The CDR3 region has the DNA TGTGCCAGCAGCTTAGCGAAATTTTCGGGGGCCGCAGAGACCCAGTACTTC. Encoded protein: CASSLAKFSGAAETQYF.

The chain uses TRBV5-1 and TRBJ2-7; D is uncertain. The CDR3 runs to 13 residues. Germline CDR1 reads SGHRS; CDR2 reads YFSETQ. V lost 0 bases and J lost 2, with 6 bases in between. DNA for the CDR3: TGCGCCAGCAGCTTGGTAGTCGCCTACGAGCAGTACTTC. Its translation is CASSLVVAYEQYF.

This clonotype was detected a few times. The chain is built from TRBV6-2 or TRBV6-3 and TRBJ2-2; 9 bases line up with TRBD1. Trimming at V came to 5 bases and at J to 5 bases, leaving 6 bases not matched to a gene. Germline V gene lookup returns CDR1 MNHEY and CDR2 SVGEGT. The CDR3 covers 15 residues. The CDR3 coding sequence is TGTGCCAGCAGTAGTTTCGGACAGGGGACCGGGGAGCTGTTTTTT. It encodes CASSSFGQGTGELFF.

The chain couples TRBV7-2 to TRBJ2-3; 14 nucleotides align to TRBD2. The ends lost 5 bases at V and 4 bases at J; junction bases unmatched: 5. CDR1 is SGHTA, CDR2 FQGNSA, per germline. The CDR3 loop spans 16 amino acids. Here the CDR3 reads CASSVPGLAGADTQYF. The CDR3 region has the DNA TGTGCCAGCAGCGTTCCGGGACTAGCGGGAGCAGATACGCAGTATTTT. The full variable domain, rest sourced from reference TRBV7-2 and TRBJ2-3, is GAGVSQSPSNKVTEKGKDVELRCDPISGHTALYWYRQSLGQGLEFLIYFQGNSAPDKSGLPSDRFSAERTGGSVSTLTIQRTQQEDSAVYLCASSVPGLAGADTQYFGPGTRLTVL.

This clonotype was seen at least ten times. The J gene is TRBJ2-7, the V gene TRBV6-5, with D possibly being TRBD1 or TRBD2 (6 bases each). V lost 0 bases and J 7 bases, leaving 16 bases between the germline ends. The CDR3 totals 15 residues. Germline V gene lookup returns CDR1 MNHEY and CDR2 SVGAGI. Written as DNA, the CDR3 is TGTGCCAGCAGTTACTCGGAAGAGGGGGGTAGAGAGCAGTACTTC. This translates into CASSYSEEGGREQYF.

The chain carries TRBV7-9 and TRBJ2-1; no reliable D call. V lost 3 bases and J lost 9, with 9 bases in between. Germline loops: CDR1 SEHNR, CDR2 FQNEAQ (reference sequence). The CDR3 has 12 amino acids. The CDR3 spells CASSFLGLEQFF. DNA for the CDR3: TGTGCCAGCAGCTTTTTAGGGCTTGAGCAGTTCTTC.

The table lists this clonotype with a few counts. The chain recombines TRBV5-1 with TRBJ2-2; no clear D. CDR3 size: 13 residues. Germline V CDR1 and CDR2: SGHRS, YFSETQ. V lost 4 bases and J 7 bases, leaving 11 bases between the germline ends. The CDR3 DNA reads TGCGCCAGCAGCGCCCGGACGAGCGGGGAGCTGTTTTTT. Encoded protein: CASSARTSGELFF.

The chain recombines TRBV14 with TRBJ1-6; D remains ambiguous. Germline assignment: CDR1 SGHDN and CDR2 FVKESK. V lost 2 bases and J 3 bases, leaving 5 bases between the germline ends. The CDR3 has 14 residues. The DNA for the CDR3 is TGTGCCAGCAGCCAAACCGTCTATAATTCACCCCTCCACTTT. This gives the protein CASSQTVYNSPLHF.

This clonotype showed up just a few times. The chain is built from TRBV5-1 and TRBJ2-7; 7 nucleotides line up with TRBD1. The CDR3 covers 15 residues. V gave up 7 bases and J gave up 5 bases; unmatched junction bases: 15. Per the germline V gene, CDR1 is SGHRS and CDR2 is YFSETQ. The CDR3 nucleotides are TGCGCCAGCCGGGCCCGAGGTGGACAGGAGGACGAGCAGTACTTC. It specifies CASRARGGQEDEQYF.

The V call is TRBV19, the J call TRBJ2-5, with 7 bases lining up with TRBD1. The CDR3 sequence is 14 residues long. CDR1 is LNHDA, CDR2 SQIVND, per germline (reference sequence). The trim removed 2 bases at V and 2 bases at J, leaving 2 bases unmatched. The CDR3 spells CASSIQDRQETQYF. CDR3 DNA sequence: TGTGCCAGTAGTATACAGGACAGGCAAGAGACCCAGTACTTC.

The chain recombines TRBV6-2 or TRBV6-3 with TRBJ1-6; TRBD1 aligns across 11 bases. Germline V gives CDR1 MNHEY, CDR2 SVGEGT. V was clipped by 3 bases and J by 6 bases; unmatched bases: 4. The CDR3 extends over 16 amino acids. The CDR3 DNA follows: TGTGCCAGCAGTTATGGTGGGACAGGGGGTAATTCACCCCTCCACTTT. Its protein product is CASSYGGTGGNSPLHF.

This clonotype was recorded a few times. This sequence joins TRBV21-1 and TRBJ1-1; TRBD1, the table's D call, lacks a check against the DNA. TRBV21-1 is termed a pseudogene. The CDR3 totals 16 residues. CDR3 loop: CASSATGGILNTEAFF. CDR3 sequence (DNA): TGTGCCAGCAGCGCGACAGGGGGGATTCTGAACACTGAAGCTTTCTTT.

The genes are TRBV20-1 and TRBJ1-1; D is uncertain. This CDR3 has 11 amino acids. CDR1 and CDR2 from the germline V gene are DFQATT and SNEGSKA (reference sequence). Trimming cost V 6 bases and J 10 bases, with 15 bases left between them. CDR3 in amino acids: CSAPAAVGAFF. DNA for the CDR3: TGCAGTGCACCCGCCGCGGTAGGAGCTTTCTTT.

This clonotype has a count of ten or more. The rearrangement uses TRBV20-1 and TRBJ2-3; the D gene is possibly TRBD2 (6 bases). V was cut by 3 bases and J by 1 base, with 14 bases left in between. CDR3 length: 15 amino acids. Germline V gene lookup returns CDR1 DFQATT and CDR2 SNEGSKA (reference sequence). In nucleotides, the CDR3 is TGCAGTGCTAGTCGACGGGAGCAAGGCACAGATACGCAGTATTTT. It specifies CSASRREQGTDTQYF.

V usage is TRBV12-3 or TRBV12-4 and J usage is TRBJ2-3; a weak D match, TRBD2 (5 bases). V lost 6 bases, J lost 5 bases, and 12 bases lay in between. The length of the CDR3 is 13 residues. CDR3 protein: CASSPRAGDTQYF. The CDR3 nucleotides are TGTGCCAGCAGCCCTAGGGCGGGAGATACGCAGTATTTT.

This clonotype was seen at least ten times. The chain couples TRBV5-5 to TRBJ2-7, with D perhaps assigned TRBD1 or TRBD2 (5 bases each). Germline assignment: CDR1 SGHKS and CDR2 YYEKEE (reference sequence). Trimming removed 4 bases at V and 2 bases at J, with 13 bases between. The CDR3 length is 14 residues. The CDR3 reads CASSPNGGPYEQYF. CDR3 in DNA: TGTGCCAGCAGCCCGAATGGGGGACCCTACGAGCAGTACTTC.

This clonotype appeared a few times. This rearrangement joins TRBV7-2 to TRBJ1-1; tentative D call: TRBD1 (5 bases). Per germline, CDR1 SGHTA and CDR2 FQGNSA. The CDR3 spans 16 residues. Trimming removed 4 bases at V and 6 bases at J, with 21 bases between. The CDR3, as DNA: TGTGCCAGCAGCTCTCCCGGAATGGGGCTGGGGGCTGAAGCTTTCTTT. Encoded protein: CASSSPGMGLGAEAFF. The entire variable domain, with the rest obtained from reference TRBV7-2 and TRBJ1-1, is as follows: GAGVSQSPSNKVTEKGKDVELRCDPISGHTALYWYRQSLGQGLEFLIYFQGNSAPDKSGLPSDRFSAERTGGSVSTLTIQRTQQEDSAVYLCASSSPGMGLGAEAFFGQGTRLTVV.